The entry below describes one T cell receptor (beta chain). This sample is part of a study of blood T cell repertoires in COVID-19. Overall study: The United States, Italy and Spain were the sources of the acute and convalescent COVID-19 samples. The analysed material was cDNA or gDNA that came from T cells, B-cell-depleted T cells, or PBMCs.

Study processing details: Quantification of nucleated cells was approximated via reference gene primer amplification. Libraries were prepared by immunoSEQ multiplex PCR; TCRdb keeps only in-frame clonotypes and omits some of them. That table is the source of V, J and clone size, and D and trimming were worked out from the DNA. This sample yields about 220,000 clones, of which approximately 86% are seen a single time; roughly 0.7% belongs to the top ten. Germline assignment: CDR1 SGHVS and CDR2 FNYEAQ. J was trimmed by 5 bases and V by 1 base; bases with no gene match: 7. The CDR3 runs 15 residues. The receptor was derived from a man in his forties with acute or convalescent COVID-19. The sequenced sample was peripheral blood. The rearrangement joins TRBV7-6 to TRBJ2-7, with TRBD1 identical over 8 bases. CDR3 residues: CASSLEVRGPNEQYF. In nucleotides, the CDR3 is TGTGCCAGCAGCTTAGAGGTCAGGGGGCCTAACGAGCAGTACTTC.